The source of this T cell receptor beta chain is a study of T cell changes during pregnancy in multiple sclerosis. The germline V gene has CDR1 MNHNY and CDR2 SVGAGI (reference sequence). This CDR3 region has 14 residues. The germline V and J ends were trimmed by 0 bases and 11 bases, with 14 bases remaining between them. Method: immunoSEQ multiplex PCR; TCRdb's copy keeps in-frame clones and lacks some. The data show tens of thousands of clones, with 85% to 95% seen just once and less than 2% held by the top ten. Sequencing used peripheral blood, obtained in the third trimester of pregnancy. The sequence was obtained from a female donor in good health, enrolled as a control in a pregnancy study. V gene TRBV6-6 combines with J gene TRBJ1-5; D gene ambiguous. The CDR3 here is CASSYSQPGMAQHF. The CDR3 coding sequence is TGTGCCAGCAGTTACTCGCAGCCGGGGATGGCCCAGCATTTT.